This T cell receptor (beta chain) originates from a study of T cells in Graves' hyperthyroidism and ophthalmopathy. Template material for amplifying TCR beta CDR3 regions consisted of RNA transcripts. TCR CDR3 regions were first amplified by RT-PCR with HTBI primers. From the multiplex PCR reads, TCRdb called clonotypes with MiXCR, one entry per CDR3 protein. The sample comprises hundreds of thousands of distinct CDR3 sequences, about 22% of which are singletons, and about 49% rests with the top ten. Concerning this clonotype itself: One end of the junction is discordant with germline, which a read error may explain.

Enrolled ophthalmopathy patients presented with a Clinical Activity Score of at least 3, a NOSPECS grade of at least 4, and disease duration under 3 months. CDR1 is SEHNR and CDR2 is FQNEAQ in the germline V gene (reference sequence). The CDR3 spans 15 residues. The rearrangement links TRBV7-9 to TRBJ2-1, with 8 bases matching TRBD2. The sequence derives from a woman between 65 and 79 years old with Graves' ophthalmopathy. The sequenced sample was blood. For the CDR3, the DNA is TGTGCCAGCAGCTCGGTTAGCGGGGTCAACAATGAGCAGATCTTC. This encodes CASSSVSGVNNEQIF.